Listed here is a single T cell receptor beta chain. Its antigen is unknown. No qualities accompany the bases; no much larger clone lies one base away. The sample is drawn from a study of shared clonotypes between healthy human individuals (dated by TCRdb to the early 2020s). Some background on the complete study: The cohort comprised a couple of women and a few men aged 18 to 49 years. To estimate repertoire size and how much clonotype sharing occurs between individuals, the study deeply sequenced the blood TCR repertoires of five or six healthy adults. Per donor, leukapheresis produced somewhere between about 0.8 and 9.5 billion PBMCs. Per donor, three plates each were used for CD4 naive and CD4 memory, two for CD8 naive, and one for CD8 memory. Different laboratories and diverse techniques were used to prepare libraries and sequence TCR repertoires, to increase sequencing depth and limit assay-specific biases. The study at large found these results: Sampling was limited to blood, and TCR repertoires in tissue likely differ from TCR repertoires in blood. Because the study included only a small number of donors, the genetic and exposure-history diversity represented was limited. Incomplete sequencing was indicated by rarefaction of sorted-subset datasets, despite the large sequencing depth. Pairwise subsampling led to the expectation that sequencing depth would affect the degree of clonotype sharing among donors. When a handful of donors were compared, the shared fraction of clonotypes was roughly 5% for naive CD4, around 4% for naive CD8, 2% to 2.5% for memory CD4, and 0.35% to 0.5% for memory CD8. Compared with non-shared clonotypes, clonotypes shared by all four sorted-subset donors had higher generation probabilities. Naive subsets generally had larger estimated clonotype richness than memory subsets did.

Using the deep immunoSEQ assay, multiplex PCR amplified TCR CDR3 regions from genomic DNA. Extracted genomic DNA from each cell subset was distributed evenly across all wells of several immunoSEQ 96-well plates, and each plate was treated as a replicate. For sorted subsets, around 200 ng genomic DNA, equal to 30,000 to 35,000 T cell genomes, was loaded into each replicate PCR. Purified libraries were quantified with a Qubit 3.0 fluorometer, sized on a Bioanalyzer 2100, and re-quantified with the KAPA Library Quantification kit. Each immunoSEQ 96-well plate was sequenced on its own single-read 150-cycle Illumina NextSeq 550 flow cell. The original pipeline was this. Because only junctional sequences without quality scores were contained in the immunoSEQ output, filtering matching that applied to full-length reads could not be performed. Sequences were annotated with PyIR, a Python wrapper for IgBLAST v1.9, using IMGT germline references to assign V/J genes and CDR3. Reads were filtered out if the reads had weak V/J assignments (E-value above 1e-6), no CDR3, stop codons, out-of-frame junctions, or ambiguous translated residues. V3J clonotypes were defined as sequences sharing the same inferred V gene, J gene, and CDR3 amino acid sequence. Percentage overlap between repertoires was calculated by dividing the number of shared unique clonotypes by the size of the smaller repertoire. Three approaches were used to assess repertoire richness: RTK rarefaction, the Chao1 estimator, and Recon v2.1 estimates of unobserved clonotypes. For all TCRbeta clonotypes obtained by the gDNA method from a handful of donors, generation probabilities were computed with OLGA. TCRdb took this table from immuneACCESS and kept in-frame rearrangements with V and J called. Such tables lack part of the clones; where checked against another copy, unresolved V genes explain under half of the gap, and the rest is unexplained. The DNA was the basis for D and trimming; V, J and clone size are from that table. Present in this sample are 700,000 or so clones, 60% to 80% of which were seen just once. Of the sample, approximately 2% falls within the top ten clones.

The donors were healthy, HIV-negative adults with no recently reported acute infections or vaccinations. All donors were Caucasian adults living in Nashville, Tennessee, USA. CD4+ T cells were enriched through magnetic negative selection, after which naive cells were positively selected on CD45RA and the remaining negative fraction served as the memory subset. After blood collection by leukapheresis, PBMCs were isolated using Ficoll-Histopaque density gradient centrifugation and then cryopreserved in the vapor phase of liquid nitrogen. Purity and quantity of every magnetically sorted T cell population were checked by analytical flow cytometry. Genomic DNA was isolated from each sorted fraction and quantified by UV absorbance on a Nanodrop 2000c. V and J are truncated by 4 bases and 0 bases respectively, leaving an intervening sequence of 10 bases. CDR3 length: 14 amino acids, cysteine to phenylalanine. Left in the record is the CDR3 DNA by itself, 42 bases read in frame from the first base. CDR1 LGHNA and CDR2 YNFKEQ were looked up in the germline V gene.

The sequence joins TRBV4-2 to TRBJ2-7; too little of a D gene remains to name it. This clonotype originated in a young woman in good health. Sequencing was carried out using memory CD4+ T cells sorted from blood. The label giving this sample's cell subset or site can be read as: CD45RA-negative fraction. Read as DNA, the sequence is TGTGCCAGCAGCCCGACTCGTTCCTCCTACGAGCAGTACTTC. It encodes CASSPTRSSYEQYF.